A single T cell receptor (beta chain) is shown here with its context. Its antigen is not identified. Across several immunoSEQ plates, the genomic DNA of each subset was split evenly. TCRdb keeps only in-frame clones here, not all; method: immunoSEQ multiplex PCR. The sample has about 2 million clones; approximately 95% are singletons. This CDR3 comprises 14 residues. V lost 5 bases, J lost 8 bases, and 6 bases stayed unmatched. The germline CDR1 and CDR2 sequences are MDHEN and SYDVKM. The data stem from a study of shared clonotypes between healthy human individuals. Study-wide results and caveats: Genetic and exposure-history diversity was limited by the small donor number. The generation probabilities recorded for non-shared clonotypes fell below those of clonotypes shared by all four donors.

The naive CD8 subset, CD45RO-negative cells positively selected for CCR7, excluded terminally differentiated effector memory CD45RA+ cells. Nashville, Tennessee was home to all donors, each a Caucasian adult. The receptor comes from a man younger than 35 in good health. Sequenced sample: naive CD8+ T cells sorted from blood. The chain is built from TRBV28 and TRBJ2-1, with 10 bases identical to TRBD2. CDR3 amino acids: CASSLAGEVDEQFF. The CDR3 nucleotides are TGTGCCAGCAGTCTAGCGGGAGAAGTCGATGAGCAGTTCTTC.